These 24 T cell receptor beta chains share one sample of origin, sequenced in a study of OX40 agonist ivuxolimab in advanced cancers. Data came from immunoSEQ multiplex PCR; TCRdb stores just in-frame clones and leaves some out. The profile shows roughly 56,000 clones, around nine tenths of them singletons. The sequencing here drew on CD4+ or CD8+ T cells sorted from blood, taken in a trial of the OX40 agonist ivuxolimab. These TCRs come from an adult with an advanced solid tumor such as melanoma, head and neck, liver or kidney cancer.

The chain has TRBV6-1 and TRBJ1-2; D perhaps matches TRBD1 (6 bases). In germline, CDR1 is MNHNS, CDR2 SASEGT. The CDR3 extends over 13 amino acids. Trimming stripped 2 bases from V and 7 bases from J, with 11 bases between. In nucleotides, the CDR3 is TGTGCCAGCAGTGAATCGGGGGCGGGTGGCTACACCTTC. This translates into CASSESGAGGYTF.

Only one count was recorded for this clone. The V and J genes are TRBV7-6 and TRBJ2-3; 9 bases match TRBD1. Germline CDR1 and CDR2: SGHVS and FNYEAQ. The CDR3 totals 15 residues. Trimming removed 5 bases from V and 0 bases from J; junction bases left unmatched: 3. CDR3 amino acids: CASSNRGLSTDTQYF. The CDR3 nucleotides are TGTGCCAGCAGCAACAGGGGGCTTAGCACAGATACGCAGTATTTT.

This chain uses TRBV5-6 with TRBJ1-1; no clear D. Germline V gene lookup returns CDR1 SGHDT and CDR2 YYEEEE. V lost 0 bases to trimming and J lost 9 bases, with 15 bases between them. The CDR3 spans 14 residues. DNA of the CDR3: TGTGCCAGCAGCTTGGCTGACTCCAGGAGACAAGCTTTCTTT. This sequence encodes CASSLADSRRQAFF.

V is TRBV19 and J is TRBJ2-1, with D possibly TRBD1 on 6 matching bases. Trimming removed 7 bases from V and 5 bases from J, with 18 bases in between. Germline CDR1 LNHDA, CDR2 SQIVND (reference sequence). This CDR3 has 15 residues. CDR3 nucleotides: TGTGCCAGTACCCCACGGCAGGGGCCTAACAATGAGCAGTTCTTC. Translated, it gives CASTPRQGPNNEQFF.

This chain links TRBV5-4 with TRBJ2-1; D gene unclear. Trimming removed 2 bases from V and 10 bases from J, with 10 bases in between. From germline, CDR1 is SGHNT and CDR2 YYREEE (reference sequence). The CDR3 extends over 12 amino acids. CDR3 residues: CASSFVMREQFF. As DNA, the CDR3 is TGTGCCAGCAGCTTTGTGATGAGGGAGCAGTTCTTC. Filled out from reference TRBV5-4 and TRBJ2-1, the complete variable domain reads ETGVTQSPTHLIKTRGQQVTLRCSSQSGHNTVSWYQQALGQGPQFIFQYYREEENGRGNFPPRFSGLQFPNYSSELNVNALELDDSALYLCASSFVMREQFFGPGTRLTVL.

The rearrangement links TRBV7-9 to TRBJ1-2, with D tentatively TRBD1 (6 bases). The CDR3 has 17 residues. Deletions cut 5 bases from V and 4 bases from J, with 23 bases between. Germline CDR1 reads SEHNR; CDR2 reads FQNEAQ (reference sequence). The CDR3 nucleotides read TGTGCCAGCAGCCAACGGAGGGGGGACCGGGCTGTCTATGGCTACACCTTC. The encoded protein is CASSQRRGDRAVYGYTF. Using reference TRBV7-9 and TRBJ1-2 for the parts outside the CDR3, the full variable domain is DTGVSQNPRHKITKRGQNVTFRCDPISEHNRLYWYRQTLGQGPEFLTYFQNEAQLEKSRLLSDRFSAERPKGSFSTLEIQRTEQGDSAMYLCASSQRRGDRAVYGYTFGSGTRLTVV.

This chain joins TRBV11-3 and TRBJ2-1; TRBD1 is a possible D gene (5 bases). V was cut by 3 bases and J by 9 bases, with 15 bases left in between. There are 14 residues in the CDR3. The germline V gene encodes CDR1 SGHNT and CDR2 YENEEA. CDR3 sequence reads: CASSFGATHSEQFF. The CDR3 DNA follows: TGTGCCAGCAGCTTTGGGGCCACACACAGTGAGCAGTTCTTC.

The J gene is TRBJ1-2, the V gene TRBV4-1; tentatively, D is TRBD1 (6 bases). The CDR3 runs 16 residues. V was shortened by 3 bases and J by 1 base, with 15 bases between the two germline ends. Looked up from germline, CDR1 is MGHRA and CDR2 is YSYEKL. Here the CDR3 reads CASSQGLGGGNYGYTF. The CDR3 nucleotides read TGCGCCAGCAGCCAGGGACTGGGGGGCGGTAACTATGGCTACACCTTC.

The chain joins TRBV5-1 to TRBJ2-5; 8 nucleotides agree with TRBD2. The CDR3 length is 16 residues. Unmatched junction bases numbered 6, after V lost 2 bases and J lost 0 bases. CDR1 SGHRS and CDR2 YFSETQ come from the germline V gene. CDR3 DNA sequence: TGCGCCAGCAGCTTTCCCGGGACTAGGAACCAAGAGACCCAGTACTTC. Protein product: CASSFPGTRNQETQYF.

The rearrangement links TRBV5-4 to TRBJ2-3; D perhaps matches TRBD1 (6 bases). CDR3 size: 16 residues. Germline values: CDR1 SGHNT, CDR2 YYREEE (reference sequence). V was cut by 4 bases and J by 1 base, with 16 bases left in between. CDR3 nucleotide sequence: TGTGCCAGCAGCGTCGGACAGCCCTCTGGCACAGATACGCAGTATTTT. Encoded protein: CASSVGQPSGTDTQYF.

The chain uses TRBV11-2 and TRBJ2-5; 7 nucleotides match TRBD1. This CDR3 contains 17 residues. J lost 9 bases, V lost 1 base, and 17 bases had no gene match. Germline loops: CDR1 SGHAT, CDR2 FQNNGV. The CDR3 is CASSLVPMYRGSDPQYF. CDR3 sequence (DNA): TGTGCCAGCAGCTTAGTTCCGATGTACAGGGGTTCAGACCCCCAGTACTTC.

This clone was observed once. The genes are TRBV4-1 and TRBJ1-1; TRBD1 aligns across 11 bases. The V segment lost 2 bases and the J segment 1 base; nucleotides outside the gene matches: 12. Germline-derived CDR1 and CDR2 are MGHRA and YSYEKL. The CDR3 runs to 19 residues. CDR3: CASSQRPPGQGERNTEAFF. DNA for the CDR3: TGCGCCAGCAGCCAACGCCCGCCGGGACAGGGGGAGAGGAACACTGAAGCTTTCTTT.

The rearrangement joins TRBV6-1 to TRBJ1-1; TRBD1 is a possible D gene (6 bases). The CDR3 sequence is 14 residues long. CDR1 and CDR2 from the germline V gene are MNHNS and SASEGT. V was clipped by 3 bases and J by 7 bases, with 15 bases between them. The chain's CDR3 is CASSEYWGGGEAFF. CDR3 in DNA: TGTGCCAGCAGTGAGTATTGGGGGGGCGGTGAAGCTTTCTTT.

The chain employs TRBV29-1 and TRBJ2-3, with D tentatively TRBD2 (5 bases). The CDR3 length is 13 residues. Germline V gene lookup returns CDR1 SQVTM and CDR2 ANQGSEA. V was cut by 4 bases and J by 4 bases, with 12 bases left in between. The CDR3 DNA reads TGCAGCGTTGCGCTAGCCCAGGCAGATACGCAGTATTTT. Its translation: CSVALAQADTQYF.

There are a few counts of this clone. This rearrangement joins TRBV30 to TRBJ2-5; no definite D call. The germline gives CDR1 GTSNPN, CDR2 SVGIG (reference sequence). This CDR3 region has 11 residues. Trimming took 3 bases from V and 2 from J, leaving 4 bases between them. CDR3 nucleotides: TGTGCCTGGAGCGCTCAAGAGACCCAGTACTTC. Its protein is CAWSAQETQYF.

The chain joins TRBV11-2 to TRBJ2-5, with D possibly being TRBD2 (5 bases). Looked up from germline, CDR1 is SGHAT and CDR2 is FQNNGV. The V gene lost 4 bases and the J gene lost 0 bases, with 15 bases spanning the gap. The CDR3 length is 16 residues. CDR3 amino acids: CASSSSPRRYQETQYF. The CDR3 region has the DNA TGTGCCAGCAGCTCCTCCCCCAGGAGGTACCAAGAGACCCAGTACTTC.

CDR3 region: CASSLSAQYF. The CDR3 nucleotides are TGTGCCAGCAGTCTTAGCGCGCAGTATTTT. The rearrangement links TRBV2 to TRBJ2-3; a weak D match, TRBD2 (5 bases). The germline V and J ends were trimmed by 5 bases and 10 bases, with 7 bases remaining between them. Germline V gene sequence: CDR1 SNHLY, CDR2 FYNNEI. This CDR3 contains 10 residues.

V usage is TRBV7-9 and J usage is TRBJ2-5; 9 bases match TRBD2. Germline CDR1 SEHNR, CDR2 FQNEAQ (reference sequence). The CDR3 consists of 15 residues. The junction had 8 bases not matched to a gene; V was cut back by 4 bases and J by 5 bases. The CDR3 DNA is TGTGCCAGCAGCTCCCTAGCGGGGAGGGGGGAGACCCAGTACTTC. Translating gives CASSSLAGRGETQYF.

The chain joins TRBV9 to TRBJ2-1; 8 bases match TRBD2. Germline CDR1 and CDR2: SGDLS and YYNGEE. CDR3 size: 15 residues. V shed 2 bases, J shed 2 bases, and the junction held 3 bases outside the gene matches. The CDR3 DNA follows: TGTGCCAGCAGCGTTAGCGGGGATCCCTACAATGAGCAGTTCTTC. Amino acid sequence: CASSVSGDPYNEQFF.

This clone is a singleton in its sample. The V and J genes are TRBV11-2 and TRBJ2-3, with 11 bases matching TRBD2. The V gene's germline CDR1 is SGHAT and CDR2 FQNNGV. There are 15 residues in the CDR3. Germline trimming cut 5 bases from V and 3 bases from J; bases unmatched to any gene: 4. This CDR3 is CASSPLAGETDTQYF. Written as DNA, the CDR3 is TGTGCCAGCAGCCCACTAGCGGGAGAAACAGATACGCAGTATTTT.

The chain is built from TRBV28 and TRBJ2-1; D call uncertain. The germline V gene has CDR1 MDHEN and CDR2 SYDVKM. Trimming removed 3 bases from V and 7 bases from J, with 4 bases in between. This CDR3 region has 11 residues. This chain's CDR3 is CASSLRNEQFF. The CDR3 DNA reads TGTGCCAGCAGTTTGAGGAATGAGCAGTTCTTC.

Concerning this clone itself: Other DNA variants within this sample encode the same CDR3. Written as DNA, the CDR3 is TGTGCCATCAGTGACATGGACAACGATCAGCCCCAGCATTTT. It is translated as CAISDMDNDQPQHF. The rearrangement links TRBV10-3 to TRBJ1-5; possibly TRBD1 for D (5 bases). CDR1 is ENHRY and CDR2 is SYGVKD in the germline V gene. There are 14 residues in the CDR3. V gave up 3 bases and J gave up 5 bases, with 11 bases separating them.

Turning to this clone: One junction end disagrees with the germline gene, perhaps due to a read error. The chain is built from TRBV7-8 and TRBJ2-5; 11 positions agree with TRBD2. The length of the CDR3 is 18 residues. Germline V gene sequence: CDR1 SGHVS, CDR2 FQNEAQ. The DNA of the CDR3 is TGTGCCAGCAACTTAGGATTCCTAGCGGGAGGCAGACAAGAGACCCAGTACTTC. This sequence encodes CASNLGFLAGGRQETQYF.

This chain connects TRBV9 to TRBJ2-5; possible D gene TRBD1, 7 bases. V was pared by 4 bases and J by 5 bases, with 15 bases between. Germline loops: CDR1 SGDLS, CDR2 YYNGEE. The CDR3 has 14 residues. CDR3: CASSRDRAGETQYF. DNA for the CDR3: TGTGCCAGCAGCCGCGACAGGGCGGGGGAGACCCAGTACTTC.